The 16 T cell receptor beta chains presented below share a single source sample, sequenced in a study of CD8+ T cells in alopecia areata. Isolated RNA was reverse transcribed into cDNA used as the sequencing template. Sequencing used immunoSEQ multiplex PCR; TCRdb keeps in-frame clones, though not all of them. Of approximately 130,000 clones listed, around 50% are singletons. Input material: NKG2D-low CD8+ T cells sorted from blood. Receptor source: a human donor with alopecia areata.

This clone was detected a few times. The rearrangement links TRBV29-1 to TRBJ2-3; D is uncertain. Trimming removed 1 base from V and 2 bases from J, with 13 bases in between. This CDR3 comprises 15 residues. CDR1 SQVTM and CDR2 ANQGSEA come from the germline V gene. DNA of the CDR3: TGCAGCGTTGAAGGGCAGACAATTCCCACAGATACGCAGTATTTT. Protein sequence: CSVEGQTIPTDTQYF.

The chain employs TRBV29-1 and TRBJ2-1; TRBD2 matches at 9 bases. With V trimmed by 0 bases and J by 9 bases, 12 bases remained unmatched. Germline CDR1 reads SQVTM; CDR2 reads ANQGSEA. This CDR3 has 16 amino acids. The CDR3 DNA sequence: TGCAGCGTTGAAGATCGAAGCGGGAGGTCTACCATTGAGCAGTTCTTC. This gives the protein CSVEDRSGRSTIEQFF.

This clone came up a few times. This chain connects TRBV29-1 to TRBJ2-1; a weak D match, TRBD2 (6 bases). The CDR3 contains 11 residues. V was shortened by 0 bases and J by 12 bases, with 9 bases between the two germline ends. Per the germline V gene, CDR1 is SQVTM and CDR2 is ANQGSEA. CDR3 protein: CSVEELRGQFF. CDR3 nucleotides: TGCAGCGTTGAAGAGTTGCGGGGGCAGTTCTTC.

This clone has just a few counts. The rearrangement links TRBV29-1 to TRBJ2-7; 8 bases map to TRBD1. Germline values: CDR1 SQVTM, CDR2 ANQGSEA. The CDR3 runs to 13 residues. Germline trimming cut 6 bases from V and 0 bases from J; bases unmatched to any gene: 4. The chain's CDR3 is CSVGQANSYEQYF. CDR3 sequence (DNA): TGCAGCGTGGGACAGGCGAACTCCTACGAGCAGTACTTC.

The chain is built from TRBV7-9 and TRBJ2-3; D may be TRBD2 (6 bases). Looked up from germline, CDR1 is SEHNR and CDR2 is FQNEAQ (reference sequence). The length of the CDR3 is 15 residues. With 5 bases removed from V and 0 bases from J, the gap between germline ends came to 12 bases. This CDR3 reads CASSLGLGSTDTQYF. CDR3 DNA: TGTGCCAGCAGCCTGGGACTGGGTAGCACAGATACGCAGTATTTT.

The chain links TRBV27 to TRBJ2-1; maybe TRBD2 (5 bases). Trimming stripped 3 bases from V and 9 bases from J, with 15 bases between. The CDR3 has 14 amino acids. From germline, CDR1 is MNHEY and CDR2 SMNVEV (reference sequence). The CDR3 loop is CASSFREGLGEQFF. As DNA, the CDR3 is TGTGCCAGCAGTTTCCGGGAAGGATTAGGTGAGCAGTTCTTC.

This clone was counted between two and nine times. This rearrangement joins TRBV29-1 to TRBJ2-5, with 9 bases matching TRBD1. The germline V gene has CDR1 SQVTM and CDR2 ANQGSEA. The CDR3 extends over 15 amino acids. V trimming: 5 bases; J trimming: 5 bases; junction bases outside the gene matches: 12. The DNA of the CDR3 is TGCAGCGTTAACACCGGGACAGGGATAGAGGAGACCCAGTACTTC. Translation: CSVNTGTGIEETQYF.

This clone has a handful of counts. The chain carries TRBV30 and TRBJ2-3, with 7 bases lining up with TRBD2. Germline-derived CDR1 and CDR2 are GTSNPN and SVGIG (reference sequence). This CDR3 comprises 15 residues. The trim removed 1 base at V and 2 bases at J, leaving 6 bases unmatched. CDR3: CAWSGDYISTDTQYF. Written as DNA, the CDR3 is TGTGCCTGGAGTGGGGACTATATTTCCACAGATACGCAGTATTTT. Supplemented by reference TRBV30 and TRBJ2-3, the full variable domain reads SQTIHQWPATLVQPVGSPLSLECTVEGTSNPNLYWYRQAAGRGLQLLFYSVGIGQISSEVPQNLSASRPQDRQFILSSKKLLLSDSGFYLCAWSGDYISTDTQYFGPGTRLTVL.

This clone appeared a few times. The chain joins TRBV28 to TRBJ2-4, with D possibly TRBD2 on 6 matching bases. Trimming took off 3 bases at V and 6 bases at J, with 12 bases between the two ends. CDR1 MDHEN and CDR2 SYDVKM come from the germline V gene. The CDR3 contains 14 residues. The CDR3 DNA is TGTGCCAGCAGTTTGGGGAAGGGAGGAAACATTCAGTACTTC. It yields the protein CASSLGKGGNIQYF. The full variable domain, rest sourced from reference TRBV28 and TRBJ2-4, is DVKVTQSSRYLVKRTGEKVFLECVQDMDHENMFWYRQDPGLGLRLIYFSYDVKMKEKGDIPEGYSVSREKKERFSLILESASTNQTSMYLCASSLGKGGNIQYFGAGTRLSVL.

V usage is TRBV5-1 and J usage is TRBJ2-4; D uncertain. Trimming pared 3 bases from V and 10 bases from J, leaving 8 bases between. Germline CDR1 reads SGHRS; CDR2 reads YFSETQ. This CDR3 spans 11 amino acids. CDR3 nucleotide sequence: TGCGCCAGCAGCTACGGAGCAATTCAGTACTTC. This gives the protein CASSYGAIQYF.

The gene calls are TRBV4-1 and TRBJ2-7; 9 nucleotides match TRBD1. J was trimmed by 0 bases and V by 5 bases; bases with no gene match: 8. The germline CDR1 and CDR2 sequences are MGHRA and YSYEKL. CDR3 size: 16 residues. The CDR3 DNA reads as TGCGCCAGCAGCAAGCGGACAGGGGAGAGCTCCTACGAGCAGTACTTC. It translates to CASSKRTGESSYEQYF.

This rearrangement joins TRBV29-1 to TRBJ2-5; D might be TRBD2 (6 bases). CDR3 length: 17 residues. V was pared by 6 bases and J by 4 bases, with 27 bases between. CDR1 is SQVTM and CDR2 is ANQGSEA in the germline V gene. DNA of the CDR3: TGCAGCGTGTCCCCCGTTCCCCGCGGGACGGTCCCAGAGACCCAGTACTTC. The encoded protein is CSVSPVPRGTVPETQYF.

The chain is built from TRBV29-1 and TRBJ1-1, with TRBD1 matching 7 bases. Trimming at V came to 8 bases and at J to 0 bases, leaving 6 bases not matched to a gene. Germline V gene data show CDR1 as SQVTM and CDR2 as ANQGSEA. CDR3 length: 13 residues. The CDR3 DNA follows: TGCAGCTATCCGGGACAGATGAACACTGAAGCTTTCTTT. Protein: CSYPGQMNTEAFF.

For this clone: Additional DNA sequences in this sample encode the identical CDR3. The genes are TRBV29-1 and TRBJ2-7; no reliable D call. Trimming removed 6 bases at V and 1 base at J, with 10 bases between. The CDR3 has 12 residues. Germline lookup yields CDR1 SQVTM and CDR2 ANQGSEA. The CDR3 DNA reads as TGCAGCGTAGAAACAGAATCCTACGAGCAGTACTTC. Its translation is CSVETESYEQYF.

This clone has a handful of counts. The chain has TRBV7-9 and TRBJ2-1, with D unresolved. The length of the CDR3 is 15 residues. The V and J ends lost 1 base and 3 bases respectively, with 10 bases between them. CDR1 SEHNR and CDR2 FQNEAQ come from the germline V gene (reference sequence). CDR3 loop: CASSLVVGNYNEQFF. In DNA, the CDR3 is TGTGCCAGCAGCTTAGTGGTCGGAAACTACAATGAGCAGTTCTTC.

In this sample, this clone turned up a few times. This chain links TRBV7-2 with TRBJ2-3; 7 bases line up with TRBD2. Trimming removed 8 bases from V and 4 bases from J; junction bases left unmatched: 9. The CDR3 extends over 14 amino acids. The germline V gene encodes CDR1 SGHTA and CDR2 FQGNSA. CDR3 nucleotide sequence: TGTGCCAGCGCCCTCGGACTAGGTTCAGATACGCAGTATTTT. This sequence encodes CASALGLGSDTQYF.